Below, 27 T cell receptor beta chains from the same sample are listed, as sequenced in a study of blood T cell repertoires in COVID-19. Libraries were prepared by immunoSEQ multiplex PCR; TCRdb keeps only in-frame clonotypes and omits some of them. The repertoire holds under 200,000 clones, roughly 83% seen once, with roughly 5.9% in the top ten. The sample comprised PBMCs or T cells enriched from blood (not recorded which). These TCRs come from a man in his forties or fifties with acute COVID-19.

CDR3 region: CASSQQGGSYEQYF. The CDR3 coding sequence is TGTGCCAGCAGCCAACAGGGGGGTTCCTACGAGCAGTACTTC. The V gene is TRBV14, the J gene TRBJ2-7; maybe TRBD1 (7 bases). Deletions cut 2 bases from V and 1 base from J, with 9 bases between. This CDR3 spans 14 amino acids. Germline V gene lookup returns CDR1 SGHDN and CDR2 FVKESK.

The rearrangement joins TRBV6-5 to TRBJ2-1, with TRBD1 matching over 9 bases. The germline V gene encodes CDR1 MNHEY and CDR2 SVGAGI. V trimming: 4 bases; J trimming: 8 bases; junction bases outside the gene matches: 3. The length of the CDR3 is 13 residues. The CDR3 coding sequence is TGTGCCAGCAGTTCCGGGACAGGGTATGAGCAGTTCTTC. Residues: CASSSGTGYEQFF.

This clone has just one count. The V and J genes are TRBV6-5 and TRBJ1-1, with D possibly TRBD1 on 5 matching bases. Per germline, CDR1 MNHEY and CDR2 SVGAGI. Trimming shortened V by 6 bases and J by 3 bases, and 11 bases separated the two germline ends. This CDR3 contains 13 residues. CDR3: CASRIRADTEAFF. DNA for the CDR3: TGTGCCAGCAGGATCAGGGCCGACACTGAAGCTTTCTTT.

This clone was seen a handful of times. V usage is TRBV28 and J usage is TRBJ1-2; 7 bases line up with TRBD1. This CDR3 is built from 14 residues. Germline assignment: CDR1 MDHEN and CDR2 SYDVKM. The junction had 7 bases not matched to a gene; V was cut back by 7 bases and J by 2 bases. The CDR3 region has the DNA TGTGCCAGCACCACTGGGACAGCAAACTATGGCTACACCTTC. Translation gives CASTTGTANYGYTF.

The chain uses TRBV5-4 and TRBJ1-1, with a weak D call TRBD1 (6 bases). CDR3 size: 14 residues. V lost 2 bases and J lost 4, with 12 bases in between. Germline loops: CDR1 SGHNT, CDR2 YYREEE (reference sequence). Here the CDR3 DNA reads TGTGCCAGCAGCTTTACAGGGAGGGCCACTGAAGCTTTCTTT. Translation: CASSFTGRATEAFF.

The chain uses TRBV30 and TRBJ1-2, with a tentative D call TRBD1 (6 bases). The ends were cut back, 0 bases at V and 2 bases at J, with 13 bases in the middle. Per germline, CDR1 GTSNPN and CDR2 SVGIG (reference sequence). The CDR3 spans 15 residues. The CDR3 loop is CAWSVAGGANYGYTF. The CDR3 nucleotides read TGTGCCTGGAGTGTAGCGGGGGGCGCAAACTATGGCTACACCTTC.

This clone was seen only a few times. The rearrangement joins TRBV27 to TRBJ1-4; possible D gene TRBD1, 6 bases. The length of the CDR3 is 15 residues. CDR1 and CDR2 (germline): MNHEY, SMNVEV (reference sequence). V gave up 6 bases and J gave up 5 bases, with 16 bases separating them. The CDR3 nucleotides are TGTGCCAGCAGCGCTACAGGGACGGCAAATGAAAAACTGTTTTTT. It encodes CASSATGTANEKLFF.

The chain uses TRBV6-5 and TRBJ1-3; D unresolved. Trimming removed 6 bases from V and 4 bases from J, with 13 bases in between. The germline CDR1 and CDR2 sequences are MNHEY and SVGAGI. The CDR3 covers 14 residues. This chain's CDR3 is CASSLFPGGNTIYF. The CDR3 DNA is TGTGCCAGCAGCCTCTTTCCGGGAGGAAACACCATATATTTT.

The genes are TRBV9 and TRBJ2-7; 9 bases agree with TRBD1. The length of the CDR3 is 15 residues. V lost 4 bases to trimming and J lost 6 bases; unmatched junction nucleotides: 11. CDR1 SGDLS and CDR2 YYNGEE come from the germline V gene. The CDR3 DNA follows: TGTGCCAGCAGCTCCCTGGGACAGGGCGTCTTCGAGCAGTACTTC. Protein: CASSSLGQGVFEQYF.

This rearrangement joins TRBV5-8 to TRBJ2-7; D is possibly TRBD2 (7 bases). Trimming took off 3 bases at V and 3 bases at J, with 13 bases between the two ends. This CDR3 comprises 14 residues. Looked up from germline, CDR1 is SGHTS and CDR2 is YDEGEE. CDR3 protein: CASSSRGGGYEQYF. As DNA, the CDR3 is TGTGCCAGCAGCTCTCGGGGAGGGGGCTACGAGCAGTACTTC.

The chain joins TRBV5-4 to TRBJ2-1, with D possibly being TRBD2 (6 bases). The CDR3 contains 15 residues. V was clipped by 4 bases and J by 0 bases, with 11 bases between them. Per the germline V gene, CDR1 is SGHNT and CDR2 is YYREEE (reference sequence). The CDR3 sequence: CASSQRLVSYNEQFF. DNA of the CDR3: TGTGCCAGCAGCCAGAGACTAGTCTCCTACAATGAGCAGTTCTTC. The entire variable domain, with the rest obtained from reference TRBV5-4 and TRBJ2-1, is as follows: ETGVTQSPTHLIKTRGQQVTLRCSSQSGHNTVSWYQQALGQGPQFIFQYYREEENGRGNFPPRFSGLQFPNYSSELNVNALELDDSALYLCASSQRLVSYNEQFFGPGTRLTVL.

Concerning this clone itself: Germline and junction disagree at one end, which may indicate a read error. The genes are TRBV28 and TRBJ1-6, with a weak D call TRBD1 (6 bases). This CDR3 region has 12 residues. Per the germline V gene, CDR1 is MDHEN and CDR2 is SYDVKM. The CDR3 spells CASGGASSPLHF. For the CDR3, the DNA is TGCGCCTCGGGGGGGGCAAGCTCACCCCTCCACTTT.

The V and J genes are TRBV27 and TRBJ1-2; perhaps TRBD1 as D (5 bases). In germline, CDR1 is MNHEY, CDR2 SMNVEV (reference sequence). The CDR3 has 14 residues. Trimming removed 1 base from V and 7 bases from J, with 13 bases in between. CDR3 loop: CASSLWGESGGYTF. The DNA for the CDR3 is TGTGCCAGCAGTTTATGGGGGGAATCGGGTGGCTACACCTTC.

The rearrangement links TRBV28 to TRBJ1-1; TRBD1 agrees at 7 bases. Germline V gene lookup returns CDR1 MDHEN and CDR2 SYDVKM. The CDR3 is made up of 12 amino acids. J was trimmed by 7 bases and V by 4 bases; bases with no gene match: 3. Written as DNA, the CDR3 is TGTGCCAGCAGTTCCGGACAGGTTGAAGCTTTCTTT. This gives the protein CASSSGQVEAFF.

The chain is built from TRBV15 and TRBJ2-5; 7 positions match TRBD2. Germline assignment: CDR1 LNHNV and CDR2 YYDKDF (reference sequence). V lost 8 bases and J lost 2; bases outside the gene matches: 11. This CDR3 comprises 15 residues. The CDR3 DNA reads TGTGCCACCCGTTACGGTGGGGGGGATCAAGAGACCCAGTACTTC. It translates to CATRYGGGDQETQYF.

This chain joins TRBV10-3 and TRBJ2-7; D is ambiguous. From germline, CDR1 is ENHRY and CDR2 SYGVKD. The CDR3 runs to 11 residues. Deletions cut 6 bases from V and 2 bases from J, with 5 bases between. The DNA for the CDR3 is TGTGCCATCAGGGCGGCCTACGAGCAGTACTTC. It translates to CAIRAAYEQYF.

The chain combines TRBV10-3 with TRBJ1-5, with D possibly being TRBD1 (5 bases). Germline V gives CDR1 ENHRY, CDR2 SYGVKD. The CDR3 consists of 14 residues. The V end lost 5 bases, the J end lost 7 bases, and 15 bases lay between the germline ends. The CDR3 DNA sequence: TGTGCCATCAGTCCGACAGCATTCAACCAGCCCCAGCATTTT. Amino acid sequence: CAISPTAFNQPQHF.

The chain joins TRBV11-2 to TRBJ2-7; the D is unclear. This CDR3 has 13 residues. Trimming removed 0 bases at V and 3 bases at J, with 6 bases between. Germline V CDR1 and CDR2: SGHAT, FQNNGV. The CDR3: CASSLDQIYEQYF. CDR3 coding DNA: TGTGCCAGCAGCTTAGACCAAATCTACGAGCAGTACTTC.

As DNA, the CDR3 is TGTGCCAGCGGGAGGGTCTCTGAAGCTTTCTTT. Amino acid sequence: CASGRVSEAFF. J is TRBJ1-1 and V is TRBV28; D remains unclear. CDR1 is MDHEN, CDR2 SYDVKM, per germline. The CDR3 has 11 residues. V was cut by 8 bases and J by 6 bases, with 10 bases left in between.

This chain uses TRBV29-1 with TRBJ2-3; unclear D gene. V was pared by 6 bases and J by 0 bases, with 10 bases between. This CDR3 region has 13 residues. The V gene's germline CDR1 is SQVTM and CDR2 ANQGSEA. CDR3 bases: TGCAGCGTAACTACCACAAGCACAGATACGCAGTATTTT. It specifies CSVTTTSTDTQYF.

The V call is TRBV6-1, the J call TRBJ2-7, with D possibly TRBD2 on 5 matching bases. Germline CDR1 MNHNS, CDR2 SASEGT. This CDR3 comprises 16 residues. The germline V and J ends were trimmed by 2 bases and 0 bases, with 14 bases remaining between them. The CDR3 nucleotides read TGTGCCAGCAGTGAATTGGCGGACGGAGGCTCCTACGAGCAGTACTTC. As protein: CASSELADGGSYEQYF.

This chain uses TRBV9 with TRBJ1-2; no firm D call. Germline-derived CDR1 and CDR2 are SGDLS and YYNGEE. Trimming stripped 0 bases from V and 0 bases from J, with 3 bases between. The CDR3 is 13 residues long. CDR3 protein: CASSVDTNYGYTF. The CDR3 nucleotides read TGTGCCAGCAGCGTAGATACTAACTATGGCTACACCTTC.

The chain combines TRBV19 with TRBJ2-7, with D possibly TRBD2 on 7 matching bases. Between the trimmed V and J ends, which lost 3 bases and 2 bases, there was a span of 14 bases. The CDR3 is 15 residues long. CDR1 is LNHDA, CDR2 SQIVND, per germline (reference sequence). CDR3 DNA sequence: TGTGCCAGTAGTATGTTCAGCGGGACACCCTACGAGCAGTACTTC. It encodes CASSMFSGTPYEQYF.

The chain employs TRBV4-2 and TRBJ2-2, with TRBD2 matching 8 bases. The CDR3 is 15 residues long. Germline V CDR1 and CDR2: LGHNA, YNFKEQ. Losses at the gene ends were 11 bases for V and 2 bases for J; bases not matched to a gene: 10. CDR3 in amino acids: CASGGSGANTGELFF. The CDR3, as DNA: TGTGCCTCTGGGGGTAGCGGGGCTAACACCGGGGAGCTGTTTTTT.

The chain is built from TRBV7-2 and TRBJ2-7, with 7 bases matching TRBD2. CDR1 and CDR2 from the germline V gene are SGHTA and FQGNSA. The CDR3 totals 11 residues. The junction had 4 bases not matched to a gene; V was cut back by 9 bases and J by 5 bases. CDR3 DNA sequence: TGTGCCAGTGGGAGGGTCAACGAGCAGTACTTC. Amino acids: CASGRVNEQYF.

DNA of the CDR3: TGTGCCAGCAGCGCGGGGGCCCGTGGTCTAGCGGGAGGTGGAGAGCAGTTCTTC. Protein: CASSAGARGLAGGGEQFF. The chain links TRBV9 to TRBJ2-1; TRBD2 matches 11 bases. The CDR3 totals 18 residues. V shed 3 bases and J 10 bases; nucleotides not matched to a gene: 18. The germline V gene has CDR1 SGDLS and CDR2 YYNGEE.

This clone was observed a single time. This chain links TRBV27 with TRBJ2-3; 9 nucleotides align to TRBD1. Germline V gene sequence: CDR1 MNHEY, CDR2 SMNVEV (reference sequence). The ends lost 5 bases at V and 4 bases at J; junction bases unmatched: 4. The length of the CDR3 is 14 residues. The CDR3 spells CASSAGQGSDTQYF. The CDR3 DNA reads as TGTGCCAGCAGTGCGGGACAGGGATCAGATACGCAGTATTTT.